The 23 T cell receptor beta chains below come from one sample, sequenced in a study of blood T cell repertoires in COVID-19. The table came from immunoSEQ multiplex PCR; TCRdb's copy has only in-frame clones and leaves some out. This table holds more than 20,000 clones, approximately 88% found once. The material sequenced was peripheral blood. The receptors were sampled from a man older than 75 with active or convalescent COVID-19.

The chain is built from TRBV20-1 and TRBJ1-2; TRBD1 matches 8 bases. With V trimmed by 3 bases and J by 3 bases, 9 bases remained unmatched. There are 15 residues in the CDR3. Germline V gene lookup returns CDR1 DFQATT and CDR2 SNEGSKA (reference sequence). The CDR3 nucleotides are TGCAGTGCTAGTGGGGACAGGCGTAAAGACTATGGCTACACCTTC. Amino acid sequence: CSASGDRRKDYGYTF.

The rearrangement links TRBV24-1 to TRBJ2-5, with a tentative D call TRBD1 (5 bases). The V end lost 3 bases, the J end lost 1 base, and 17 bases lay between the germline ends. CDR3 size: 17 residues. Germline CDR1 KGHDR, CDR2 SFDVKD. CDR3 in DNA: TGTGCCACCAGTGATGCAGGGATCTTAGGGGTCCAAGAGACCCAGTACTTC. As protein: CATSDAGILGVQETQYF.

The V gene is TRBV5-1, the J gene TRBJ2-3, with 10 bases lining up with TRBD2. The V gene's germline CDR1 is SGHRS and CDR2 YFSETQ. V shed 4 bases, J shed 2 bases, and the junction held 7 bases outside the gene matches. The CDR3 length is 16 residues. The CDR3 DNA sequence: TGCGCCAGCAGCCTGACAGCGGGAGGGCCCACAGATACGCAGTATTTT. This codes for CASSLTAGGPTDTQYF. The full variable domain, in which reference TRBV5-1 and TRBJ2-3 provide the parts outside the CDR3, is KAGVTQTPRYLIKTRGQQVTLSCSPISGHRSVSWYQQTPGQGLQFLFEYFSETQRNKGNFPGRFSGRQFSNSRSEMNVSTLELGDSALYLCASSLTAGGPTDTQYFGPGTRLTVL.

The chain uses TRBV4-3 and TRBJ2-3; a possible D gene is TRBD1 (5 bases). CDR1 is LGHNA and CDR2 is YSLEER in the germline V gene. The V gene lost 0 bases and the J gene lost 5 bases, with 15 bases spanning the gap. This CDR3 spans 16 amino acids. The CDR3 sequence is CASSQDWQGIRDTQYF. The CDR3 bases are TGCGCCAGCAGCCAAGATTGGCAGGGTATTAGAGATACGCAGTATTTT.

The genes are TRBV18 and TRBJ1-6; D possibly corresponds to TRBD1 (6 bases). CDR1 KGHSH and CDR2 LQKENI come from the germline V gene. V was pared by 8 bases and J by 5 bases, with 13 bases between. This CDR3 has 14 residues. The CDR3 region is CASAYREDNSPLHF. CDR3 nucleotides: TGTGCCAGCGCATACAGGGAAGATAATTCACCCCTCCACTTT.

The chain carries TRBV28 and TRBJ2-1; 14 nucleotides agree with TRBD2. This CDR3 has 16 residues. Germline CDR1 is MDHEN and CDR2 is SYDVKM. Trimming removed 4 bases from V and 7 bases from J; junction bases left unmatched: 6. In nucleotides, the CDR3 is TGTGCCAGCAGTTCGCAGACTAGCGGGGGGGGTAATGAGCAGTTCTTC. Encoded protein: CASSSQTSGGGNEQFF.

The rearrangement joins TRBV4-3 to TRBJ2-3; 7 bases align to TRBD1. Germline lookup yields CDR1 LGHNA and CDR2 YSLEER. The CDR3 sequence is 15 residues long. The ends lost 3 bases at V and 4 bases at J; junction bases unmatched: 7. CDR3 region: CASSQRRGNADTQYF. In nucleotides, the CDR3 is TGCGCCAGCAGCCAGCGCAGGGGGAACGCAGATACGCAGTATTTT.

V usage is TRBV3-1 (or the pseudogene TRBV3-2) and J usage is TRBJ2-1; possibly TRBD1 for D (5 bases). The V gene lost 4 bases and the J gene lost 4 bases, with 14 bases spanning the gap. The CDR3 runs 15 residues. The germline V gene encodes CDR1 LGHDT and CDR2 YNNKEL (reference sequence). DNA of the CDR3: TGTGCCAGCAGCCTGGACACCCGGCTTTACAATGAGCAGTTCTTC. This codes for CASSLDTRLYNEQFF.

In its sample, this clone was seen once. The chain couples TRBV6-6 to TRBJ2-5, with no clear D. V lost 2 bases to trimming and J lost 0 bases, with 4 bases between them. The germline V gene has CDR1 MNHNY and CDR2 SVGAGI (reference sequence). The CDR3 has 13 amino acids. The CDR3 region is CASSYQNQETQYF. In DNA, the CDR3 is TGTGCCAGCAGTTACCAGAACCAAGAGACCCAGTACTTC.

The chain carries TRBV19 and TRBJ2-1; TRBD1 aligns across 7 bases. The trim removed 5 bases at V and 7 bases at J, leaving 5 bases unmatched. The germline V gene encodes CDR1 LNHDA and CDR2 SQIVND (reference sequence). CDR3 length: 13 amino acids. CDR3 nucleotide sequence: TGTGCCAGTAGTGTGGGACAGAAGAATGAGCAGTTCTTC. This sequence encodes CASSVGQKNEQFF.

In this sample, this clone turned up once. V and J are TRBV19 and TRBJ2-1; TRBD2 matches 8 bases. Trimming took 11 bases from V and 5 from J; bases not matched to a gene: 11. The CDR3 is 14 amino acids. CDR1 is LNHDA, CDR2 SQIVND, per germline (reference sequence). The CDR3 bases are TGTGCCGTGGGCCCGGGACTAGGTAACAATGAGCAGTTCTTC. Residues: CAVGPGLGNNEQFF.

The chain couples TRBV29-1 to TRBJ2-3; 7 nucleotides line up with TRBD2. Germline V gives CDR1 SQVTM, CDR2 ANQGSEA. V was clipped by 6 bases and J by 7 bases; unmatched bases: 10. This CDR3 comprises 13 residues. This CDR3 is CSVPVRGTNTQYF. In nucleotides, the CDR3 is TGCAGCGTCCCCGTGCGGGGGACGAATACGCAGTATTTT.

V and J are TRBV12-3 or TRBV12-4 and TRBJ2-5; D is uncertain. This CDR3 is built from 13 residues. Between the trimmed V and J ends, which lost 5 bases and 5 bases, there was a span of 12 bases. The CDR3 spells CASSEPAVETQYF. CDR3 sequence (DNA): TGTGCCAGCAGTGAACCCGCGGTGGAGACCCAGTACTTC.

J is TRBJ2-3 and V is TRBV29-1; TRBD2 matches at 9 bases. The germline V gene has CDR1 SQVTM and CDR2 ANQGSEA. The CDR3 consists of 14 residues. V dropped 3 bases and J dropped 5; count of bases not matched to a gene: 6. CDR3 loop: CSVDKRGVKDTQYF. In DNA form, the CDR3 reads TGCAGCGTTGATAAGCGGGGGGTCAAAGATACGCAGTATTTT.

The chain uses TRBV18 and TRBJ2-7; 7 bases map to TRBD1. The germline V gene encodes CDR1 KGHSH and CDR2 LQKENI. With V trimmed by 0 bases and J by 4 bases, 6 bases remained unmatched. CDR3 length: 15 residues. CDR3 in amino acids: CASSPPQQGRYEQYF. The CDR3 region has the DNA TGTGCCAGCTCACCACCGCAACAGGGGCGGTACGAGCAGTACTTC.

In nucleotides, the CDR3 is TGTGCCAGCAGACCAGGGGGGCAGGATGGCTACACCTTC. It encodes CASRPGGQDGYTF. This chain links TRBV6-6 with TRBJ1-2; TRBD1 agrees at 7 bases. This CDR3 contains 13 residues. V trimming: 6 bases; J trimming: 6 bases; junction bases outside the gene matches: 7. CDR1 and CDR2 (germline): MNHNY, SVGAGI (reference sequence).

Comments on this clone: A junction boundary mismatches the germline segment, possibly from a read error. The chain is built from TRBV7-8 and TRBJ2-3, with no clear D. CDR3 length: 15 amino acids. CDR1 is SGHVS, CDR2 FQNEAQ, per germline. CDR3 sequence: CASRLALGGTDTQYF. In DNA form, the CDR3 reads TGTGCCAGCAGGTTAGCCCTAGGAGGCACAGATACGCAGTATTTT.

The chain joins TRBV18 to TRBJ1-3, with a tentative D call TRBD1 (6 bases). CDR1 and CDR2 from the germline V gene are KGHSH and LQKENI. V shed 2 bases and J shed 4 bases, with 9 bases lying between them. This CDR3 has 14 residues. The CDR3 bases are TGTGCCAGCTCACCAGCGGGGGCCGGAAACACCATATATTTT. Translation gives CASSPAGAGNTIYF. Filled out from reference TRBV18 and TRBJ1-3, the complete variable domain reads NAGVMQNPRHLVRRRGQEARLRCSPMKGHSHVYWYRQLPEEGLKFMVYLQKENIIDESGMPKERFSAEFPKEGPSILRIQQVVRGDSAAYFCASSPAGAGNTIYFGEGSWLTVV.

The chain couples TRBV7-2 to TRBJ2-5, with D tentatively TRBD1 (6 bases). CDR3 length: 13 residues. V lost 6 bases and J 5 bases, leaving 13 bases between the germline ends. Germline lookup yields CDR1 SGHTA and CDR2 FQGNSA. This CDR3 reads CASRLRGRETQYF. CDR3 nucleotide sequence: TGTGCCAGCAGGCTCAGGGGTCGGGAGACCCAGTACTTC. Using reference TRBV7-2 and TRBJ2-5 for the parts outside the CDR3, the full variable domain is GAGVSQSPSNKVTEKGKDVELRCDPISGHTALYWYRQSLGQGLEFLIYFQGNSAPDKSGLPSDRFSAERTGGSVSTLTIQRTQQEDSAVYLCASRLRGRETQYFGPGTRLLVL.

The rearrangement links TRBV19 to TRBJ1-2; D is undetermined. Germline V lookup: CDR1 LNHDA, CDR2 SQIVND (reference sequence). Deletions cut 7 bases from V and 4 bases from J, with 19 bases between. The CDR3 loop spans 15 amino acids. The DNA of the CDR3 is TGTGCCAGTACTTCGAGGTCCCACACGATCTATGGCTACACCTTC. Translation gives CASTSRSHTIYGYTF. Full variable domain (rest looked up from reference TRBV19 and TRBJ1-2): DGGITQSPKYLFRKEGQNVTLSCEQNLNHDAMYWYRQDPGQGLRLIYYSQIVNDFQKGDIAEGYSVSREKKESFPLTVTSAQKNPTAFYLCASTSRSHTIYGYTFGSGTRLTVV.

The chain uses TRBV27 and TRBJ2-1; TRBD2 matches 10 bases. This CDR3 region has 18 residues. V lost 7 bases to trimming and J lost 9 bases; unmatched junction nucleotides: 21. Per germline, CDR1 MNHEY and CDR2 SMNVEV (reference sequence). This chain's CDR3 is CASTSPSGREVLTGEQFF. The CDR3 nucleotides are TGTGCCAGCACATCACCCAGCGGGAGGGAAGTTTTAACGGGTGAGCAGTTCTTC.

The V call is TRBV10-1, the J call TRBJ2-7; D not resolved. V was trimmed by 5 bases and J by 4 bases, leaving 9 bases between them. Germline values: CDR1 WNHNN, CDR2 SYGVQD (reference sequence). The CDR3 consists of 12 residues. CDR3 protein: CASSPHFYEQYF. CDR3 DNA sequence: TGCGCCAGCAGTCCGCACTTTTACGAGCAGTACTTC.

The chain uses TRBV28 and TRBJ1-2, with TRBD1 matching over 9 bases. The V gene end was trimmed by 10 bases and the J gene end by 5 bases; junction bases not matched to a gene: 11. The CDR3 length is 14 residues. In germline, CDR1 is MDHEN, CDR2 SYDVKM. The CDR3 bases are TGTGCCATCCGTGGGACAGGGCCAAGATATGGCTACACCTTC. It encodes CAIRGTGPRYGYTF.